These T cell receptor beta chains were read from a single sample in a study of T cell repertoires in cytomegalovirus infection. One entry per CDR3 protein, called by TCRdb with MiXCR from the reads. The sample records about a million distinct CDR3 sequences, approximately 33% being singletons. These receptors are not linked to any known antigen. The input for sequencing was cultured CD8+ T cells from PBMCs, taken from culture after CMV antigen stimulation. The receptor source for this set is a human donor in good health (CMV status not recorded). Some clones in this sample may be carry-over from other donors' samples. Both conserved end residues are part of each CDR3. Fields, in order: V gene, J gene, D gene, clone size, CDR3 DNA, CDR3 protein. A D gene is named only where the DNA matches it firmly. A row's size may be missing; if present it is once, few, many or a size class.

TRBV27	TRBJ1-2	NA	once	TGTGCCAGCAGTCCAGCTAGGGACTATGGCTACACCTTC	CASSPARDYGYTF
TRBV6-2/TRBV6-3	TRBJ1-5	TRBD1	NA	TGTGCCAGCGGCCCGGACAGGTTCAATCAGCCCCAGCATTTT	CASGPDRFNQPQHF
TRBV4-1	TRBJ2-5	NA	few	TGCGCCAGCAGCCAAATCTCAGGACAAGAGACCCAGTACTTC	CASSQISGQETQYF
TRBV6-5	TRBJ2-3	TRBD2	few	TGTGCCAGCAGTTACTCAGCCCTAGCGGGGATTACAGATACGCAGTATTTT	CASSYSALAGITDTQYF
TRBV7-2	TRBJ2-7	TRBD1	NA	TGTGCCAGCAGCTTAGTGGGACAGGGCAACGAGCAGTACTTC	CASSLVGQGNEQYF
TRBV27	TRBJ2-5	NA	NA	TGTGCCAGCAGTCTATTACCTCTCTCGGGGACCCAGTACTTC	CASSLLPLSGTQYF
TRBV6-8	TRBJ1-2	NA	NA	TGTGCCAGCCAAGGACAGAACTATGGCTACACCTTC	CASQGQNYGYTF
TRBV6-5	TRBJ2-5	NA	NA	TGTGCCAGCAGTTACGGGTCGGGGTTGGGGGAGACCCAGTACTTC	CASSYGSGLGETQYF
TRBV19	TRBJ2-7	NA	NA	TGTGCCAGTAGTATGAAGGGGGTTCACTACGAGCAGTACTTC	CASSMKGVHYEQYF
TRBV13	TRBJ1-2	TRBD1	NA	TGTGCCAGCAGCTTTGGACAGGGCGAAGGCTACACCTTC	CASSFGQGEGYTF
TRBV27	TRBJ2-1	NA	NA	TGTGCCAGCAGTTTGACCGGGATTCCCAGCTCCTACAATGAGCAGTTCTTC	CASSLTGIPSSYNEQFF
TRBV5-1	TRBJ2-1	TRBD2	few	TGCGCCAGCAGTTTGGGGGCGGGGGGCCGTGAGCAGTTCTTC	CASSLGAGGREQFF
TRBV6-1	TRBJ1-5	NA	few	TGTGCCAGCAGTGCCGGGGGGGGTTTTCAGCCCCAGCATTTT	CASSAGGGFQPQHF
TRBV12-5	TRBJ2-1	NA	few	TGTGCTAGTGGTTCAGGACAGTCCCCCATTTTC	CASGSGQSPIF
TRBV4-1	TRBJ2-3	NA	few	TGCGCCAGCAGCCAACCCTTATCCACTAGCACAGATACGCAGTATTTT	CASSQPLSTSTDTQYF
TRBV3-1	TRBJ2-4	TRBD2	few	TGTGCCAGCAGCCAAGGACTCCCTTGGACGACTAGCGGGGGGCCTAGGGTAGCCAAAAACATTCAGTACTTC	CASSQGLPWTTSGGPRVAKNIQYF
TRBV2	TRBJ2-5	TRBD1	NA	TGTGCCAGCATTGTACAGGGGTCTCAAGAGACCCAGTACTTC	CASIVQGSQETQYF
TRBV14	TRBJ2-1	TRBD2	once	TGTGCCAGCAGCCACCCAGCGGGGGGGGAGACTTCCTACAATGAGCAGTTCTTC	CASSHPAGGETSYNEQFF
TRBV7-9	TRBJ1-2	NA	few	TGTGCCAGCAGCCATACTCTCGACAGGAAATATGGCTACACCTTC	CASSHTLDRKYGYTF
TRBV4-1	TRBJ2-3	NA	many	TGCGCCAGCAGTTTTCCCCCAAGGGGCAACACAGATACGCAGTATTTT	CASSFPPRGNTDTQYF
TRBV12-3/TRBV12-4	TRBJ1-1	NA	many	TGTGCCAGCAGTAACCCGGGCGGCCCTGAAGCTTTCTTT	CASSNPGGPEAFF
TRBV6-1	TRBJ2-3	NA	NA	TGTGCCAGCAGTCGACTCCCGGGAAGTTCCACAGATACGCAGTATTTT	CASSRLPGSSTDTQYF
TRBV7-6	TRBJ2-1	NA	many	TGTGCCAGCACCCGAGGGGGGGCGTCCTACAATGAGCAGTTCTTC	CASTRGGASYNEQFF
TRBV6-1	TRBJ2-7	NA	few	TGTGCCAGCAGTGACCGGGGGTCCGTTTACGAGCAGTACTTC	CASSDRGSVYEQYF
TRBV6-1	TRBJ1-2	NA	few	TGTGCCAGCAGTGAATATTCCAGCTATGGCTACACCTTC	CASSEYSSYGYTF
TRBV2	TRBJ2-2	TRBD1	NA	TGTGCCAGCAACGACAGGGGGCGCGCCGGGGAGCTGTTTTTT	CASNDRGRAGELFF
TRBV2	TRBJ1-6	NA	NA	TGTGCCACCCAGTCTCCCGATAATTCACCCCTCCACTTT	CATQSPDNSPLHF
TRBV7-9	TRBJ2-1	TRBD2	once	TGTGCCAGCAGCTTCCAGCGGGGGGGCATGAGCTATGAGCAGTTCTTC	CASSFQRGGMSYEQFF
TRBV19	TRBJ2-7	NA	NA	TGTGCCAGTAGTATAGAGGCTTTGGGACCCTCCTACGAGCAGTACTTC	CASSIEALGPSYEQYF
TRBV4-1	TRBJ1-1	TRBD1	NA	TGCGCCAGCAGCCAAGTACTCCGGGACAGAGCTTTCTTT	CASSQVLRDRAFF
TRBV9	TRBJ1-1	TRBD1	NA	TGTGCCAGCAGCGGGACAGGGAAATCCCTCACTGAAGCTTTCTTT	CASSGTGKSLTEAFF
TRBV6-5	TRBJ2-1	NA	NA	TGTGCCAGCAGTCAGGGAATGGGCAATGAGCAGTTCTTC	CASSQGMGNEQFF
TRBV10-2	TRBJ2-7	NA	NA	TGCGCCAGCAGGACTTCCCCGTCTGCTACCTACGAGCAGTACTTC	CASRTSPSATYEQYF
TRBV19	TRBJ2-3	NA	many	TGTGCCAGTCAAGGGGATAGTCCCAAGGAGGGGTTGATACATACGCAGTATTTT	CASQGDSPKEGLIHTQYF
TRBV27	TRBJ1-1	NA	many	TGTGCCAGCAGCTTAGGCGAGGGGAACACTGAAGCTTTCTTT	CASSLGEGNTEAFF
TRBV28	TRBJ2-2	TRBD2	NA	TGTGCCAGCAGCGTGCCCACGGGACTAAATTACACCGGGGAGCTGTTTTTT	CASSVPTGLNYTGELFF
TRBV7-9	TRBJ1-5	TRBD1	NA	TGTGCCAGCAGCTTATGGGCAGGTGGGACAGATACGCAGCATTTT	CASSLWAGGTDTQHF